This passage covers 26 T cell receptor beta chains from one sample sequenced in a study of blood T cell repertoires in COVID-19. Measured with immunoSEQ multiplex PCR; TCRdb has only the in-frame clones, and not every one. Here the sample spans around 250,000 clones, 86% being singletons. Sequencing used peripheral blood. The receptor source for this set is a man in his forties with active or convalescent COVID-19.

This clone has just one count. The V call is TRBV4-2, the J call TRBJ2-3; TRBD1 is a possible D gene (5 bases). Germline CDR1 is LGHNA and CDR2 is YNFKEQ. The CDR3 totals 14 residues. With 1 base removed from V and 3 bases from J, the gap between germline ends came to 8 bases. In DNA form, the CDR3 reads TGTGCCAGCAGCCAAGTGGCAGGGACAGATACGCAGTATTTT. Its protein is CASSQVAGTDTQYF.

This chain uses TRBV12-3 or TRBV12-4 with TRBJ2-1; D remains ambiguous. The CDR3 consists of 13 residues. V lost 0 bases, J lost 10 bases, and 10 bases lay in between. CDR3: CASSLAATREQFF. The CDR3, as DNA: TGTGCCAGCAGTTTAGCTGCGACCAGGGAGCAGTTCTTC.

This clone was found many times. V and J are TRBV3-1 (or the pseudogene TRBV3-2) and TRBJ1-6; D call uncertain. Germline loops: CDR1 LGHDT, CDR2 YNNKEL (reference sequence). The V and J ends lost 6 bases and 8 bases respectively, with 8 bases between them. The CDR3 is 12 residues long. CDR3 DNA: TGTGCCAGCAGACAGTTGGATTCACCCCTCCACTTT. Translation: CASRQLDSPLHF.

The chain uses TRBV27 and TRBJ2-1, with 11 bases that match TRBD2. V dropped 10 bases and J dropped 5; count of bases not matched to a gene: 10. Germline V gene lookup returns CDR1 MNHEY and CDR2 SMNVEV (reference sequence). This CDR3 region has 15 residues. CDR3 coding DNA: TGTGCCACCCTGAGGGGGACTAGCGGAGACAATGAGCAGTTCTTC. Its translation: CATLRGTSGDNEQFF.

The chain employs TRBV28 and TRBJ2-5, with 9 bases that match TRBD2. CDR1 and CDR2 (germline): MDHEN, SYDVKM. The CDR3 is 15 residues long. After removal of 9 bases from V and 5 bases from J, the junction contained 13 bases not matched to a gene. CDR3 DNA: TGTGCCAGTGCCAGCGGGGGGAGGGGCCGGGAGACCCAGTACTTC. This encodes CASASGGRGRETQYF. The full variable domain, completed using reference TRBV28 and TRBJ2-5, is DVKVTQSSRYLVKRTGEKVFLECVQDMDHENMFWYRQDPGLGLRLIYFSYDVKMKEKGDIPEGYSVSREKKERFSLILESASTNQTSMYLCASASGGRGRETQYFGPGTRLLVL.

The rearrangement links TRBV28 to TRBJ1-1, with D possibly TRBD1 on 6 matching bases. With 2 bases removed from V and 7 bases from J, the gap between germline ends came to 14 bases. Germline CDR1 and CDR2: MDHEN and SYDVKM. The CDR3 is made up of 14 amino acids. CDR3 DNA sequence: TGTGCCAGCAGTTTAGGGGGCCCGGGACATGAAGCTTTCTTT. Its translation is CASSLGGPGHEAFF.

The genes are TRBV18 and TRBJ1-2, with TRBD1 as a possible D gene (6 bases). The CDR3 sequence is 16 residues long. The germline V gene has CDR1 KGHSH and CDR2 LQKENI. Trimming removed 3 bases from V and 0 bases from J, with 14 bases in between. The CDR3 spells CASSPEGHRANYGYTF. The DNA of the CDR3 is TGTGCCAGCTCACCTGAGGGACACCGAGCTAACTATGGCTACACCTTC.

The J gene is TRBJ2-7, the V gene TRBV5-6; D is unclear. The CDR3 extends over 15 amino acids. Germline V gene lookup returns CDR1 SGHDT and CDR2 YYEEEE. Trimming pared 1 base from V and 1 base from J, leaving 12 bases between. The CDR3 loop is CASSLFYGRSYEQYF. The CDR3 nucleotides are TGTGCCAGCAGCTTGTTTTATGGCAGGTCCTACGAGCAGTACTTC.

This chain uses TRBV20-1 with TRBJ2-1; 9 nucleotides line up with TRBD1. The germline CDR1 and CDR2 sequences are DFQATT and SNEGSKA (reference sequence). The CDR3 runs 12 residues. V lost 3 bases and J lost 15; bases outside the gene matches: 9. This CDR3 reads CSASLGQGGSFF. The CDR3 DNA reads TGCAGTGCTAGTTTGGGACAGGGAGGGTCGTTCTTC.

The chain has TRBV25-1 and TRBJ1-1; 7 bases fit TRBD1. The V gene's germline CDR1 is MGHDK and CDR2 SYGVNS. CDR3 length: 14 amino acids. Losses at the gene ends were 6 bases for V and 2 bases for J; bases not matched to a gene: 6. CDR3 sequence reads: CASRTGTANTEAFF. The CDR3 region has the DNA TGTGCCAGCAGGACCGGGACAGCTAACACTGAAGCTTTCTTT.

The chain carries TRBV18 and TRBJ1-1, with D possibly being TRBD1 (5 bases). Between the trimmed V and J ends, which lost 8 bases and 1 base, there was a span of 14 bases. CDR1 and CDR2 (germline): KGHSH, LQKENI. The CDR3 spans 14 residues. CDR3 sequence (DNA): TGTGCCAGCGCGGGGGAGACAGCGAACACTGAAGCTTTCTTT. As protein: CASAGETANTEAFF.

The gene calls are TRBV25-1 and TRBJ1-1, with D possibly matching TRBD1 (6 bases). The ends were cut back, 7 bases at V and 1 base at J, with 19 bases in the middle. Germline CDR1 MGHDK, CDR2 SYGVNS. This CDR3 has 16 residues. CDR3 protein: CASTVQGSLGNTEAFF. In DNA, the CDR3 is TGTGCCAGCACCGTACAGGGTTCTCTAGGGAACACTGAAGCTTTCTTT.

The rearrangement joins TRBV4-2 to TRBJ1-2; D might be TRBD1 (6 bases). This CDR3 comprises 13 residues. V was cut by 4 bases and J by 8 bases, with 14 bases left in between. CDR1 LGHNA and CDR2 YNFKEQ come from the germline V gene. CDR3 region: CASSPGGARGYTF. CDR3 sequence (DNA): TGTGCCAGCAGCCCGGGGGGCGCTAGAGGCTACACCTTC.

The chain combines TRBV5-1 with TRBJ2-1; 7 positions match TRBD2. The CDR3 is made up of 15 amino acids. Germline assignment: CDR1 SGHRS and CDR2 YFSETQ. J gave up 4 bases and V 0 bases, and 4 bases lay outside the gene matches. CDR3 loop: CASSLGGEGYNEQFF. Here the CDR3 DNA reads TGCGCCAGCAGCTTGGGAGGGGAGGGATACAATGAGCAGTTCTTC.

This rearrangement joins TRBV29-1 to TRBJ1-1; D possibly corresponds to TRBD1 (5 bases). V was pared by 1 base and J by 7 bases, with 7 bases between. CDR1 and CDR2 from the germline V gene are SQVTM and ANQGSEA. The CDR3 loop spans 11 amino acids. The DNA of the CDR3 is TGCAGCGTTGAAGTGCAGGGTGAAGCTTTCTTT. This gives the protein CSVEVQGEAFF. The full variable domain, in which reference TRBV29-1 and TRBJ1-1 provide the parts outside the CDR3, is SAVISQKPSRDICQRGTSLTIQCQVDSQVTMMFWYRQQPGQSLTLIATANQGSEATYESGFVIDKFPISRPNLTFSTLTVSNMSPEDSSIYLCSVEVQGEAFFGQGTRLTVV.

This chain uses TRBV19 with TRBJ1-5; D uncertain. This CDR3 region has 16 residues. Germline V CDR1 and CDR2: LNHDA, SQIVND (reference sequence). V lost 3 bases and J 0 bases, leaving 12 bases between the germline ends. The chain's CDR3 is CASSMVQVVSNQPQHF. CDR3 in DNA: TGTGCCAGTAGTATGGTACAAGTCGTTAGCAATCAGCCCCAGCATTTT.

This chain links TRBV11-2 with TRBJ2-7; possible D gene TRBD2, 5 bases. The length of the CDR3 is 14 residues. Germline-derived CDR1 and CDR2 are SGHAT and FQNNGV. V gave up 0 bases and J gave up 6 bases, with 12 bases separating them. The CDR3 region is CASSLESGVSEQYF. The CDR3 bases are TGTGCCAGCAGCTTAGAATCCGGGGTGAGCGAGCAGTACTTC.

This chain links TRBV5-1 with TRBJ2-5, with a tentative D call TRBD2 (6 bases). The germline CDR1 and CDR2 sequences are SGHRS and YFSETQ. The CDR3 runs 17 residues. Trimming pared 3 bases from V and 5 bases from J, leaving 23 bases between. CDR3 amino acids: CASSWGRGSGLQETQYF. The DNA for the CDR3 is TGCGCCAGCAGCTGGGGAAGGGGTAGCGGTCTGCAGGAGACCCAGTACTTC. Together with reference TRBV5-1 and TRBJ2-5, the CDR3 gives the full variable domain: KAGVTQTPRYLIKTRGQQVTLSCSPISGHRSVSWYQQTPGQGLQFLFEYFSETQRNKGNFPGRFSGRQFSNSRSEMNVSTLELGDSALYLCASSWGRGSGLQETQYFGPGTRLLVL.

This clone was counted only a few times. This chain connects TRBV27 to TRBJ1-2; 10 nucleotides agree with TRBD1. This CDR3 comprises 15 residues. J gave up 5 bases and V 4 bases, and 7 bases lay outside the gene matches. The germline V gene has CDR1 MNHEY and CDR2 SMNVEV (reference sequence). CDR3 sequence (DNA): TGTGCCAGCAGTTCTCCCGGGACAGGGGAGTATGGCTACACCTTC. It encodes CASSSPGTGEYGYTF.

The chain carries TRBV18 and TRBJ1-1, with a weak D call TRBD1 (5 bases). Germline V gives CDR1 KGHSH, CDR2 LQKENI. The CDR3 loop spans 16 amino acids. With 3 bases removed from V and 7 bases from J, the gap between germline ends came to 21 bases. The CDR3 coding sequence is TGTGCCAGCTCACCGCTGGAGGGAGGGGCGACGGGTGAAGCTTTCTTT. This gives the protein CASSPLEGGATGEAFF. The variable domain in full, with the rest retrieved from reference TRBV18 and TRBJ1-1, is NAGVMQNPRHLVRRRGQEARLRCSPMKGHSHVYWYRQLPEEGLKFMVYLQKENIIDESGMPKERFSAEFPKEGPSILRIQQVVRGDSAAYFCASSPLEGGATGEAFFGQGTRLTVV.

The chain recombines TRBV9 with TRBJ2-2; D is perhaps TRBD1 (5 bases). The germline V and J ends were trimmed by 7 bases and 1 base, with 8 bases remaining between them. The CDR3 loop spans 13 amino acids. CDR1 is SGDLS, CDR2 YYNGEE, per germline. CDR3 region: CASQGVNTGELFF. In nucleotides, the CDR3 is TGTGCCAGCCAAGGGGTGAACACCGGGGAGCTGTTTTTT.

The chain carries TRBV10-3 and TRBJ2-7, with D possibly matching TRBD2 (6 bases). CDR1 is ENHRY and CDR2 is SYGVKD in the germline V gene. The CDR3 has 14 amino acids. V lost 4 bases to trimming and J lost 3 bases, with 13 bases between them. CDR3 nucleotides: TGTGCCATCAGTGGGTCTAGCGAGAACTACGAGCAGTACTTC. It codes for CAISGSSENYEQYF.

This chain connects TRBV3-1 (or the pseudogene TRBV3-2) to TRBJ1-2; D unresolved. The CDR3 length is 18 residues. CDR1 is LGHDT and CDR2 is YNNKEL in the germline V gene (reference sequence). V was cut by 4 bases and J by 5 bases, with 26 bases left in between. The CDR3 DNA is TGTGCCAGCAGCCGCTGTGGTGGGCTCATTATTAGGAGGTATGGCTACACCTTC. Its translation is CASSRCGGLIIRRYGYTF.

The chain carries TRBV5-1 and TRBJ2-1, with 7 bases fitting TRBD2. The CDR3 consists of 15 residues. Trimming removed 4 bases from V and 2 bases from J; junction bases left unmatched: 6. Germline V CDR1 and CDR2: SGHRS, YFSETQ. CDR3 sequence reads: CASSPRGDTYNEQFF. The CDR3 DNA reads as TGCGCCAGCAGCCCCCGGGGGGATACCTACAATGAGCAGTTCTTC. The full variable domain, its missing parts supplied by reference TRBV5-1 and TRBJ2-1, is KAGVTQTPRYLIKTRGQQVTLSCSPISGHRSVSWYQQTPGQGLQFLFEYFSETQRNKGNFPGRFSGRQFSNSRSEMNVSTLELGDSALYLCASSPRGDTYNEQFFGPGTRLTVL.

Notes on this clone: This CDR3 is also generated by other DNA sequences in the sample. The chain employs TRBV6-5 and TRBJ1-1, with unresolved D. Germline CDR1 and CDR2: MNHEY and SVGAGI. The V and J ends lost 6 bases and 1 base respectively, with 12 bases between them. The CDR3 is 14 residues long. CDR3 residues: CASSLLAGNTEAFF. CDR3 in DNA: TGTGCCAGCAGCCTGTTGGCGGGGAACACTGAAGCTTTCTTT.

This chain joins TRBV11-2 and TRBJ1-2; 9 nucleotides line up with TRBD1. The CDR3 contains 14 residues. J was trimmed by 8 bases and V by 4 bases; bases with no gene match: 8. Germline-derived CDR1 and CDR2 are SGHAT and FQNNGV. The CDR3 region has the DNA TGTGCCAGCAGCTCGGGACAGGGTTTAAACGGCTACACCTTC. This codes for CASSSGQGLNGYTF.